Following are 19 T cell receptor beta chains from one sample sequenced in a study of T cell repertoires in cytomegalovirus infection. TCRdb independently ran MiXCR on the reads; one entry per CDR3 protein. The table shows approximately 250,000 distinct CDR3 sequences, with approximately 8.3% occurring only once. The sequenced sample was PBMCs. These receptors came from a human donor in good health (CMV status not recorded). Some clones in this sample may be carry-over from other donors' samples.

This clonotype was detected many times. The chain uses TRBV7-2 and TRBJ1-6, with TRBD1 matching 9 bases. CDR1 is SGHTA, CDR2 FQGNSA, per germline. The V gene end was trimmed by 8 bases and the J gene end by 11 bases; junction bases not matched to a gene: 4. The length of the CDR3 is 12 residues. The CDR3 here is CASGDRVPPLHF. DNA of the CDR3: TGTGCCAGCGGGGACAGGGTACCACCCCTCCACTTT. Together with reference TRBV7-2 and TRBJ1-6, the CDR3 gives the full variable domain: GAGVSQSPSNKVTEKGKDVELRCDPISGHTALYWYRQSLGQGLEFLIYFQGNSAPDKSGLPSDRFSAERTGGSVSTLTIQRTQQEDSAVYLCASGDRVPPLHFGNGTRLTVT.

The chain combines TRBV6-6 with TRBJ2-2, with 7 positions matching TRBD1. V lost 5 bases to trimming and J lost 3 bases; unmatched junction nucleotides: 3. Germline CDR1 and CDR2: MNHNY and SVGAGI (reference sequence). This CDR3 has 14 amino acids. The CDR3 sequence is CASSHTGDTGELFF. The CDR3, as DNA: TGTGCCAGCAGTCACACAGGGGACACCGGGGAGCTGTTTTTT.

In its sample, this clonotype was seen a few times. This rearrangement joins TRBV20-1 to TRBJ2-5; D call uncertain. Germline loops: CDR1 DFQATT, CDR2 SNEGSKA (reference sequence). The CDR3 runs 13 residues. The ends were cut back, 6 bases at V and 1 base at J, with 12 bases in the middle. DNA of the CDR3: TGCAGTGCCCCCATGGGGATCCAAGAGACCCAGTACTTC. Translation: CSAPMGIQETQYF.

A word on this clonotype: This may come from a read error, since a much larger clone is one base off. The V gene is TRBV28, the J gene TRBJ1-4; D not resolved. The CDR3 covers 16 residues. Germline CDR1 MDHEN, CDR2 SYDVKM. CDR3 region: CASSLGVSGGNENLFF. For the CDR3, the DNA is TGTGCCAGCAGTTTAGGTGTAAGCGGAGGGAATGAAAACCTGTTTTTT.

This clonotype was detected ten times or more. The V and J genes are TRBV7-8 and TRBJ2-1; 14 bases align to TRBD2. With V trimmed by 3 bases and J by 14 bases, 6 bases remained unmatched. The CDR3 runs 14 residues. Germline V CDR1 and CDR2: SGHVS, FQNEAQ. The CDR3 DNA is TGTGCCAGCAGCTTGGGGACTAGCGGGAGAAGGGAGTTCTTC. The encoded protein is CASSLGTSGRREFF.

This clonotype was recorded many times. J is TRBJ2-2 and V is TRBV11-3; TRBD2 might be the D (5 bases). The V gene lost 5 bases and the J gene lost 1 base, with 11 bases spanning the gap. Germline values: CDR1 SGHNT, CDR2 YENEEA. The CDR3 totals 15 residues. The CDR3, as DNA: TGTGCCAGCAGCCTCGTAGGAGGGAACACCGGGGAGCTGTTTTTT. This sequence encodes CASSLVGGNTGELFF.

This clonotype has ten or more counts. The chain uses TRBV7-2 and TRBJ2-1, with 8 bases aligning to TRBD1. The CDR3 is 16 residues long. Looked up from germline, CDR1 is SGHTA and CDR2 is FQGNSA. Losses at the gene ends were 2 bases for V and 5 bases for J; bases not matched to a gene: 8. CDR3 coding DNA: TGTGCCAGCAGCTTATGGGCAGGGGGCGCTGACAATGAGCAGTTCTTC. The encoded protein is CASSLWAGGADNEQFF.

This clonotype turned up a few times. The V call is TRBV19, the J call TRBJ2-1; D is possibly TRBD1 (6 bases). There are 16 residues in the CDR3. Trimming took 2 bases from V and 2 from J, leaving 13 bases between them. Germline loops: CDR1 LNHDA, CDR2 SQIVND (reference sequence). This chain's CDR3 is CASSISGEGAYNEQFF. Written as DNA, the CDR3 is TGTGCCAGTAGTATAAGCGGCGAGGGGGCCTACAATGAGCAGTTCTTC. Supplemented by reference TRBV19 and TRBJ2-1, the full variable domain reads DGGITQSPKYLFRKEGQNVTLSCEQNLNHDAMYWYRQDPGQGLRLIYYSQIVNDFQKGDIAEGYSVSREKKESFPLTVTSAQKNPTAFYLCASSISGEGAYNEQFFGPGTRLTVL.

Ten or more counts support this clonotype. J is TRBJ2-3 and V is TRBV6-2 or TRBV6-3, with 8 bases fitting TRBD2. Trimming took 7 bases from V and 2 from J; bases not matched to a gene: 20. Germline CDR1 and CDR2: MNHEY and SVGEGT. The CDR3 has 19 residues. The DNA for the CDR3 is TGTGCCAGCAACCCCCTGTGGCTAGCGGGCCGGAGAGCCACAGATACGCAGTATTTT. This gives the protein CASNPLWLAGRRATDTQYF.

The sample holds many counts of this clonotype. The gene calls are TRBV6-2 or TRBV6-3 and TRBJ1-2; 8 bases align to TRBD1. With V trimmed by 5 bases and J by 5 bases, 10 bases remained unmatched. The length of the CDR3 is 15 residues. Germline CDR1 MNHEY, CDR2 SVGEGT. CDR3 loop: CASSRTGGDLYGYTF. The CDR3 region has the DNA TGTGCCAGCAGTCGCACAGGGGGAGATCTATATGGCTACACCTTC.

This clonotype showed up many times. The genes are TRBV7-2 and TRBJ2-4; D unresolved. The V end was cut by 2 bases, the J end by 5 bases, with 7 bases between. The CDR3 extends over 13 amino acids. CDR1 is SGHTA, CDR2 FQGNSA, per germline. The CDR3 loop is CASSLTGENIQYF. CDR3 nucleotide sequence: TGTGCCAGCAGCTTAACTGGGGAAAACATTCAGTACTTC.

This chain uses TRBV6-2 or TRBV6-3 with TRBJ1-2; unclear D gene. The CDR3 totals 15 residues. Germline CDR1 reads MNHEY; CDR2 reads SVGEGT. V gave up 0 bases and J gave up 2 bases, with 10 bases separating them. The CDR3 coding sequence is TGTGCCAGCAGTTACTCTCGTGCACCGAACTATGGCTACACCTTC. Its protein product is CASSYSRAPNYGYTF.

The V call is TRBV14, the J call TRBJ2-5; D might be TRBD1 or TRBD2, each matching 6 bases. The CDR3 has 17 residues. The germline CDR1 and CDR2 sequences are SGHDN and FVKESK. V was shortened by 0 bases and J by 1 base, with 15 bases between the two germline ends. The CDR3 nucleotides are TGTGCCAGCAGCCAAGACGCAGGTGGGGGGCCCCAAGAGACCCAGTACTTC. The encoded protein is CASSQDAGGGPQETQYF.

This clonotype was recorded at least ten times. The gene calls are TRBV7-2 and TRBJ1-2, with a weak D call TRBD1 (5 bases). V lost 3 bases and J 3 bases, leaving 29 bases between the germline ends. CDR3 size: 20 residues. The germline gives CDR1 SGHTA, CDR2 FQGNSA. The CDR3 here is CASSFPLRGGGFAADYGYTF. The CDR3 DNA is TGTGCCAGCAGCTTTCCGTTAAGGGGAGGTGGGTTCGCTGCCGACTATGGCTACACCTTC. The complete variable domain, with remaining parts taken from reference TRBV7-2 and TRBJ1-2, reads GAGVSQSPSNKVTEKGKDVELRCDPISGHTALYWYRQSLGQGLEFLIYFQGNSAPDKSGLPSDRFSAERTGGSVSTLTIQRTQQEDSAVYLCASSFPLRGGGFAADYGYTFGSGTRLTVV.

The table lists this clonotype with a few counts. The rearrangement uses TRBV3-1 and TRBJ1-1; 7 bases are shared with TRBD1. The J segment lost 0 bases and the V segment lost 4 bases, leaving 5 bases of the junction unmatched. The CDR3 totals 15 residues. Germline loops: CDR1 LGHDT, CDR2 YNNKEL (reference sequence). CDR3 in DNA: TGTGCCAGCAGCCCCCCGACAGGGTTGAACACTGAAGCTTTCTTT. This gives the protein CASSPPTGLNTEAFF.

In its sample, this clonotype was seen many times. The V and J genes are TRBV6-2 or TRBV6-3 and TRBJ1-5, with D possibly being TRBD1 (6 bases). Trimming cost V 8 bases and J 3 bases, with 20 bases left between them. Germline CDR1 MNHEY, CDR2 SVGEGT. The CDR3 is made up of 16 amino acids. CDR3 sequence reads: CASALVPGGINQPQHF. CDR3 nucleotides: TGTGCCAGCGCCCTCGTCCCGGGGGGCATCAATCAGCCCCAGCATTTT.

This clonotype turned up a few times. CDR3 region: CASSPDLVNSPLHF. The DNA of the CDR3 is TGTGCCAGCTCACCAGATTTGGTTAATTCACCCCTCCACTTT. The chain couples TRBV18 to TRBJ1-6; D ambiguous. This CDR3 region has 14 residues. V lost 2 bases and J 6 bases, leaving 8 bases between the germline ends. Germline CDR1 and CDR2: KGHSH and LQKENI.

This clonotype was detected only a few times. The CDR3 loop is CASSSAWSNEQFF. The CDR3 region has the DNA TGTGCCAGCAGTTCTGCTTGGAGCAATGAGCAGTTCTTC. The chain is built from TRBV27 and TRBJ2-1; D is unclear. The CDR3 is made up of 13 amino acids. Germline CDR1 and CDR2: MNHEY and SMNVEV (reference sequence). With 4 bases removed from V and 6 bases from J, the gap between germline ends came to 10 bases.

This clonotype came up a few times. This chain connects TRBV11-3 to TRBJ2-5; D might be TRBD1 (5 bases). Germline V gene lookup returns CDR1 SGHNT and CDR2 YENEEA. The CDR3 sequence is 12 residues long. Trimming shortened V by 6 bases and J by 3 bases, and 8 bases separated the two germline ends. This CDR3 is CASRGPEETQYF. The CDR3 DNA sequence: TGTGCCAGCAGGGGGCCAGAAGAGACCCAGTACTTC.